The 25 T cell receptor beta chains below come from one sample, sequenced in a study of shared clonotypes between healthy human individuals. The table came from immunoSEQ multiplex PCR; TCRdb's copy has only in-frame clones and leaves some out. The sample has about 2.1 million clones, over 85% seen once. Positive CCR7 selection of CD45RO-negative cells yielded the naive CD8 cells, and terminally differentiated effector memory CD45RA+ cells were excluded. Sample: naive CD8+ T cells from PBMCs. The receptors stem from a man between 18 and 29 years old in good health. Some clones in this sample may be carry-over from other donors' samples.

V usage is TRBV13 and J usage is TRBJ1-4, with 11 positions matching TRBD1. Germline-derived CDR1 and CDR2 are PRHDT and FYEKMQ (reference sequence). V gave up 5 bases and J gave up 6 bases; unmatched junction bases: 8. The CDR3 is 16 amino acids. CDR3: CASSLYRDRGDEKLFF. CDR3 nucleotide sequence: TGTGCCAGCAGCCTCTACCGGGACAGGGGGGATGAAAAACTGTTTTTT.

This rearrangement joins TRBV28 to TRBJ1-1; maybe TRBD1 (5 bases). CDR3 length equals 17 residues. The V gene's germline CDR1 is MDHEN and CDR2 SYDVKM. The V and J ends lost 6 bases and 1 base respectively, with 21 bases between them. Here the CDR3 reads CASRALWDRGRNTEAFF. The CDR3 DNA reads TGTGCCAGCAGAGCTCTCTGGGACCGGGGTCGGAACACTGAAGCTTTCTTT.

This clone was picked up one time. The chain employs TRBV10-1 and TRBJ2-3, with a weak D call TRBD2 (5 bases). CDR1 is WNHNN and CDR2 is SYGVQD in the germline V gene (reference sequence). The CDR3 contains 14 residues. V lost 7 bases to trimming and J lost 2 bases, with 13 bases between them. DNA of the CDR3: TGCGCCAGCACCGCGGGCCGAATCACAGATACGCAGTATTTT. Translated: CASTAGRITDTQYF.

The V and J genes are TRBV29-1 and TRBJ1-2; TRBD1 might be the D (5 bases). Germline assignment: CDR1 SQVTM and CDR2 ANQGSEA. The CDR3 spans 14 residues. V lost 2 bases and J 3 bases, leaving 13 bases between the germline ends. The CDR3 spells CSVELGQAYYGYTF. The CDR3 DNA reads as TGCAGCGTTGAATTGGGGCAGGCCTACTATGGCTACACCTTC.

The chain combines TRBV30 with TRBJ2-1; D gene ambiguous. The CDR3 runs 15 residues. Germline V CDR1 and CDR2: GTSNPN, SVGIG (reference sequence). Trimming removed 1 base from V and 2 bases from J, with 12 bases in between. CDR3 sequence reads: CAWSGLASTYNEQFF. CDR3 sequence (DNA): TGTGCCTGGAGTGGACTGGCCTCCACCTACAATGAGCAGTTCTTC.

The rearrangement uses TRBV5-1 and TRBJ2-3; D assignment may be TRBD1 or TRBD2 (5 bases each). From germline, CDR1 is SGHRS and CDR2 YFSETQ. This CDR3 is 16 amino acids long. V was shortened by 4 bases and J by 0 bases, with 15 bases between the two germline ends. CDR3 in DNA: TGCGCCAGCAGCCCCTCCCCCGGGGCTAGCACAGATACGCAGTATTTT. As protein: CASSPSPGASTDTQYF.

The count of this clone is one. The chain is built from TRBV9 and TRBJ1-2, with unresolved D. The V and J ends lost 1 base and 4 bases respectively, with 17 bases between them. CDR3 length: 16 amino acids. The germline V gene has CDR1 SGDLS and CDR2 YYNGEE. CDR3 region: CASSVSTSRSTYGYTF. The CDR3 DNA reads TGTGCCAGCAGCGTAAGTACATCGAGGTCCACCTATGGCTACACCTTC. The full variable domain, with the rest looked up from reference TRBV9 and TRBJ1-2, is DSGVTQTPKHLITATGQRVTLRCSPRSGDLSVYWYQQSLDQGLQFLIQYYNGEERAKGNILERFSAQQFPDLHSELNLSSLELGDSALYFCASSVSTSRSTYGYTFGSGTRLTVV.

CDR3 in DNA: TGTGCCAGCAGCCCCGAGGGGGGGAACACTGAAGCTTTCTTT. Residues: CASSPEGGNTEAFF. The chain uses TRBV6-6 and TRBJ1-1; tentative D call: TRBD1 (6 bases). The CDR3 is 14 amino acids. V was shortened by 6 bases and J by 1 base, with 12 bases between the two germline ends. Germline V gene sequence: CDR1 MNHNY, CDR2 SVGAGI (reference sequence).

The rearrangement uses TRBV29-1 and TRBJ2-4; weak D call: TRBD2 (6 bases). The CDR3 loop spans 15 amino acids. Per the germline V gene, CDR1 is SQVTM and CDR2 is ANQGSEA. V was pared by 3 bases and J by 5 bases, with 17 bases between. The chain's CDR3 is CSVDDGSHLENIQYF. In nucleotides, the CDR3 is TGCAGCGTTGACGACGGGAGTCACCTGGAAAACATTCAGTACTTC.

J is TRBJ2-3 and V is TRBV6-4; 11 bases agree with TRBD2. Germline CDR1 is MRHNA and CDR2 is SNTAGT. V lost 6 bases, J lost 3 bases, and 11 bases stayed unmatched. The CDR3 is made up of 17 amino acids. In DNA, the CDR3 is TGTGCCAGCAGATCGGGACTAGCGGAGGTTTTAACAGATACGCAGTATTTT. Translated: CASRSGLAEVLTDTQYF.

V usage is TRBV30 and J usage is TRBJ1-2; tentatively, D is TRBD1 (6 bases). CDR3 length: 12 amino acids. Trimming took off 0 bases at V and 9 bases at J, with 11 bases between the two ends. Germline values: CDR1 GTSNPN, CDR2 SVGIG (reference sequence). The CDR3 coding sequence is TGTGCCTGGAGTGTACTGGACAGAAGCTACACCTTC. Its protein is CAWSVLDRSYTF.

V and J are TRBV27 and TRBJ2-3, with TRBD2 matching 11 bases. Trimming at V came to 4 bases and at J to 8 bases, leaving 11 bases not matched to a gene. This CDR3 spans 16 amino acids. Per germline, CDR1 MNHEY and CDR2 SMNVEV (reference sequence). This CDR3 reads CASSSGPLAGAGTQYF. The DNA of the CDR3 is TGTGCCAGCAGTTCCGGCCCACTAGCGGGAGCGGGTACGCAGTATTTT.

The chain carries TRBV10-3 and TRBJ2-7; 11 bases are a match to TRBD2. This CDR3 has 13 amino acids. Germline CDR1 is ENHRY and CDR2 is SYGVKD. V trimming: 7 bases; J trimming: 6 bases; junction bases outside the gene matches: 5. In nucleotides, the CDR3 is TGTGCCATCAAAGCACTAGCGGGAGTCGAGCAGTACTTC. It encodes CAIKALAGVEQYF.

The chain is built from TRBV4-2 and TRBJ2-7, with TRBD1 identical over 7 bases. Germline V gene data show CDR1 as LGHNA and CDR2 as YNFKEQ. CDR3 size: 15 residues. Germline trimming cut 3 bases from V and 1 base from J; bases unmatched to any gene: 6. DNA for the CDR3: TGTGCCAGCAGCCACGCCGGGACAGAGTCCTACGAGCAGTACTTC. Its translation is CASSHAGTESYEQYF.

The chain couples TRBV5-1 to TRBJ2-2; D perhaps matches TRBD2 (6 bases). The CDR3 extends over 15 amino acids. V gave up 0 bases and J gave up 6 bases, with 12 bases separating them. From germline, CDR1 is SGHRS and CDR2 YFSETQ. DNA of the CDR3: TGCGCCAGCAGCTTGGGACTAGAGGGCTCCGGGGAGCTGTTTTTT. As protein: CASSLGLEGSGELFF.

CDR3 amino acids: CASSSRAGGRTDTQYF. The CDR3 DNA is TGTGCCAGCAGCTCGAGAGCGGGAGGGCGGACAGATACGCAGTATTTT. This chain uses TRBV11-2 with TRBJ2-3, with TRBD2 identical over 10 bases. CDR3 length equals 16 residues. Germline V gene lookup returns CDR1 SGHAT and CDR2 FQNNGV. V lost 4 bases, J lost 3 bases, and 7 bases stayed unmatched.

The J gene is TRBJ2-1, the V gene TRBV27; 9 bases are shared with TRBD1. The CDR3 has 15 residues. In germline, CDR1 is MNHEY, CDR2 SMNVEV (reference sequence). V trimming: 4 bases; J trimming: 12 bases; junction bases outside the gene matches: 13. This CDR3 reads CASSSPGQGGLMQFF. CDR3 in DNA: TGTGCCAGCAGTTCACCGGGACAGGGTGGGTTAATGCAGTTCTTC.

The rearrangement links TRBV6-1 to TRBJ2-6; D gene ambiguous. CDR1 MNHNS and CDR2 SASEGT come from the germline V gene. Trimming pared 3 bases from V and 0 bases from J, leaving 6 bases between. The CDR3 spans 15 residues. CDR3: CASSDDHSGANVLTF. CDR3 sequence (DNA): TGTGCCAGCAGTGATGATCACTCTGGGGCCAACGTCCTGACTTTC.

A word on this clone: Distinct nucleotide sequences in the sample also encode this CDR3. This chain joins TRBV18 and TRBJ2-7; D is undetermined. The CDR3 has 13 amino acids. Germline CDR1 is KGHSH and CDR2 is LQKENI. V was trimmed by 0 bases and J by 3 bases, leaving 6 bases between them. This CDR3 reads CASSPPLIYEQYF. The CDR3 nucleotides read TGTGCCAGCTCACCACCCTTGATCTACGAGCAGTACTTC.

This rearrangement joins TRBV11-2 to TRBJ1-5; D ambiguous. Trimming took off 1 base at V and 0 bases at J, with 4 bases between the two ends. Germline V gives CDR1 SGHAT, CDR2 FQNNGV. The CDR3 has 14 amino acids. For the CDR3, the DNA is TGTGCCAGCAGCTTAGGGGTTAGCAATCAGCCCCAGCATTTT. Amino acid sequence: CASSLGVSNQPQHF.

Of note for this clone: Other nucleotide sequences in the sample specify the same CDR3. CDR3 nucleotide sequence: TGTGCCAGCAGCCCGGGACTAGCGGGAGGCTACGAGCAGTACTTC. Translated, it gives CASSPGLAGGYEQYF. V is TRBV9 and J is TRBJ2-7; 15 bases agree with TRBD2. Germline CDR1 is SGDLS and CDR2 is YYNGEE. J was trimmed by 3 bases and V by 4 bases; bases with no gene match: 2. The CDR3 spans 15 residues.

The chain links TRBV27 to TRBJ1-2, with a tentative D call TRBD1 (5 bases). This CDR3 is 12 amino acids long. Per the germline V gene, CDR1 is MNHEY and CDR2 is SMNVEV (reference sequence). V was trimmed by 8 bases and J by 0 bases, leaving 7 bases between them. CDR3 amino acids: CASRQPNYGYTF. The DNA for the CDR3 is TGTGCCAGCCGACAGCCTAACTATGGCTACACCTTC.

V is TRBV28 and J is TRBJ2-4; 7 bases map to TRBD2. The ends lost 3 bases at V and 8 bases at J; junction bases unmatched: 19. CDR1 and CDR2 (germline): MDHEN, SYDVKM. The CDR3 spans 18 residues. The CDR3 sequence is CASSFVGGPISWGDIQYF. CDR3 coding DNA: TGTGCCAGCAGTTTTGTGGGAGGGCCAATAAGTTGGGGAGACATTCAGTACTTC.

The CDR3 here is CAIRTDRPTGNTIYF. The CDR3 DNA is TGTGCCATCCGAACGGATCGGCCTACTGGAAACACCATATATTTT. The chain carries TRBV7-9 and TRBJ1-3; D remains ambiguous. The CDR3 extends over 15 amino acids. Germline CDR1 SEHNR, CDR2 FQNEAQ (reference sequence). V dropped 10 bases and J dropped 2 bases, with 18 bases sitting between them.

The CDR3 DNA sequence: TGTGCCAGCAGCCAAGGTACAGGGTTAAGAGAGACCCAGTACTTC. It codes for CASSQGTGLRETQYF. The chain combines TRBV4-2 with TRBJ2-5, with a possible D match to TRBD1 (6 bases). Germline V gives CDR1 LGHNA, CDR2 YNFKEQ. V dropped 1 base and J dropped 4 bases, with 13 bases sitting between them. The CDR3 runs to 15 residues.